The 21 T cell receptor beta chains below come from one sample, sequenced in a study of blood T cell repertoires in COVID-19. The repertoire was sequenced with immunoSEQ multiplex PCR; TCRdb's copy has only in-frame clones and lacks some. The table lists approximately 240,000 clones, roughly 80% of them singletons. Input material: peripheral blood. All receptors derive from a woman aged 55-70 years with active or convalescent COVID-19.

The chain recombines TRBV4-1 with TRBJ2-3, with TRBD1 matching 9 bases. Trimming at V came to 8 bases and at J to 12 bases, leaving 9 bases not matched to a gene. The CDR3 totals 12 residues. Germline V CDR1 and CDR2: MGHRA, YSYEKL. The CDR3 loop reads CASSGRDRDQYF. DNA for the CDR3: TGCGCCAGCTCCGGCCGGGACAGGGATCAGTATTTT.

The CDR3 reads CASSLETFQGETQYF. For the CDR3, the DNA is TGTGCCAGCAGCTTAGAAACATTCCAGGGGGAGACCCAGTACTTC. This chain connects TRBV7-2 to TRBJ2-5, with a weak D call TRBD1 (6 bases). This CDR3 has 15 amino acids. Between the trimmed V and J ends, which lost 1 base and 5 bases, there was a span of 14 bases. Germline V gene lookup returns CDR1 SGHTA and CDR2 FQGNSA.

CDR3 in amino acids: CASSLVPSGADTQYF. CDR3 sequence (DNA): TGTGCCAGCAGCTTAGTCCCTAGCGGGGCAGATACGCAGTATTTT. The chain recombines TRBV7-2 with TRBJ2-3; 9 positions match TRBD2. Trimming took 1 base from V and 4 from J; bases not matched to a gene: 3. The CDR3 is 15 amino acids. CDR1 is SGHTA, CDR2 FQGNSA, per germline.

The chain carries TRBV5-1 and TRBJ2-1, with 8 positions matching TRBD2. Germline V gene sequence: CDR1 SGHRS, CDR2 YFSETQ. With V trimmed by 4 bases and J by 6 bases, 6 bases remained unmatched. The CDR3 runs to 14 residues. The DNA for the CDR3 is TGCGCCAGCAGCCCGGGACTAGTCCCCAATGAGCAGTTCTTC. It is translated as CASSPGLVPNEQFF.

The rearrangement uses TRBV6-5 and TRBJ1-3, with D possibly TRBD1 on 5 matching bases. CDR1 and CDR2 from the germline V gene are MNHEY and SVGAGI. There are 13 residues in the CDR3. Trimming took off 6 bases at V and 10 bases at J, with 16 bases between the two ends. The chain's CDR3 is CASSPNRGVTIYF. CDR3 in DNA: TGTGCCAGCAGCCCAAATAGGGGTGTAACCATATATTTT.

The table lists this clone with a count of one. This chain links TRBV27 with TRBJ2-3; 9 bases fit TRBD2. Trimming removed 3 bases from V and 3 bases from J; junction bases left unmatched: 4. The V gene's germline CDR1 is MNHEY and CDR2 SMNVEV (reference sequence). This CDR3 comprises 15 residues. CDR3 region: CASSFLAGSTDTQYF. CDR3 nucleotides: TGTGCCAGCAGTTTTCTAGCGGGAAGTACAGATACGCAGTATTTT.

Here the CDR3 reads CASSWRGPDDTGELFF. The CDR3 region has the DNA TGTGCCAGCAGCTGGAGGGGCCCGGACGACACCGGGGAGCTGTTTTTT. This sequence joins TRBV27 and TRBJ2-2; possibly TRBD2 for D (6 bases). V gave up 6 bases and J gave up 3 bases, with 17 bases separating them. The length of the CDR3 is 16 residues. Germline assignment: CDR1 MNHEY and CDR2 SMNVEV (reference sequence).

The chain uses TRBV27 and TRBJ1-2, with unresolved D. Germline CDR1 and CDR2: MNHEY and SMNVEV (reference sequence). The CDR3 totals 14 residues. V lost 4 bases and J lost 6, with 15 bases in between. CDR3 sequence (DNA): TGTGCCAGCAGTTCTCGTCGGGGTCTCGATGGCTACACCTTC. Encoded protein: CASSSRRGLDGYTF.

The rearrangement uses TRBV12-3 or TRBV12-4 and TRBJ1-5, with 8 bases aligning to TRBD1. J was trimmed by 6 bases and V by 6 bases; bases with no gene match: 4. The CDR3 is made up of 13 amino acids. CDR3 in amino acids: CASSTGGGQPQHF. The CDR3 nucleotides read TGTGCCAGCAGCACAGGGGGTGGTCAGCCCCAGCATTTT.

The J gene is TRBJ1-3, the V gene TRBV18; D remains unclear. The CDR3 has 14 residues. The V gene's germline CDR1 is KGHSH and CDR2 LQKENI. Deletions cut 0 bases from V and 5 bases from J, with 8 bases between. CDR3 protein: CASSPPAERNTIYF. The CDR3 nucleotides read TGTGCCAGCTCACCACCGGCTGAACGAAACACCATATATTTT.

The V gene is TRBV2, the J gene TRBJ1-5; D is possibly TRBD1 (5 bases). The CDR3 has 13 residues. V was pared by 7 bases and J by 5 bases, with 12 bases between. CDR1 and CDR2 from the germline V gene are SNHLY and FYNNEI. CDR3 nucleotides: TGTGCCAGCAACAATGGGGGGGATCAGCCCCAGCATTTT. Amino acids: CASNNGGDQPQHF. The variable domain in full, completed from reference TRBV2 and TRBJ1-5, reads EPEVTQTPSHQVTQMGQEVILRCVPISNHLYFYWYRQILGQKVEFLVSFYNNEISEKSEIFDDQFSVERPDGSNFTLKIRSTKLEDSAMYFCASNNGGDQPQHFGDGTRLSIL.

The chain has TRBV4-2 and TRBJ1-1; D is possibly TRBD1 (5 bases). V shed 8 bases and J shed 1 base, with 8 bases lying between them. In germline, CDR1 is LGHNA, CDR2 YNFKEQ. The CDR3 totals 12 residues. CDR3 loop: CASRGQNTEAFF. As DNA, the CDR3 is TGTGCCAGCCGTGGACAGAACACTGAAGCTTTCTTT.

This chain joins TRBV11-2 and TRBJ1-1, with unresolved D. Trimming shortened V by 0 bases and J by 4 bases, and 9 bases separated the two germline ends. The CDR3 consists of 14 residues. Germline assignment: CDR1 SGHAT and CDR2 FQNNGV. Here the CDR3 reads CASSLDWQITEAFF. CDR3 coding DNA: TGTGCCAGCAGCTTAGATTGGCAGATCACTGAAGCTTTCTTT.

CDR3: CATSDLSVSYGYTF. CDR3 sequence (DNA): TGTGCCACCAGTGATTTGTCGGTCTCCTATGGCTACACCTTC. V and J are TRBV24-1 and TRBJ1-2, with D uncertain. The V gene's germline CDR1 is KGHDR and CDR2 SFDVKD. The CDR3 has 14 amino acids. V lost 0 bases, J lost 4 bases, and 8 bases lay in between.

The chain joins TRBV27 to TRBJ2-1; TRBD1 aligns across 10 bases. Per germline, CDR1 MNHEY and CDR2 SMNVEV (reference sequence). J was trimmed by 9 bases and V by 4 bases; bases with no gene match: 6. The length of the CDR3 is 14 residues. The CDR3 DNA sequence: TGTGCCAGCAGTTCCTCGACAGGGGGCGGTGAGCAGTTCTTC. It is translated as CASSSSTGGGEQFF.

This chain links TRBV12-3 or TRBV12-4 with TRBJ1-5; 7 nucleotides match TRBD1. V shed 9 bases and J 4 bases; nucleotides not matched to a gene: 6. This CDR3 contains 13 residues. This CDR3 is CARLRDSNQPQHF. CDR3 bases: TGTGCCAGGCTCCGGGACAGTAATCAGCCCCAGCATTTT.

This clone was recorded a few times. The J gene is TRBJ2-1, the V gene TRBV5-1; TRBD2 aligns across 7 bases. Germline CDR1 is SGHRS and CDR2 is YFSETQ. This CDR3 is 16 amino acids long. The trim removed 1 base at V and 6 bases at J, leaving 10 bases unmatched. Here the CDR3 DNA reads TGCGCCAGCAGCTTGCGTAGAAAAGCGGGATCCAATGAGCAGTTCTTC. Translating it yields CASSLRRKAGSNEQFF.

This rearrangement joins TRBV5-1 to TRBJ2-1; no firm D call. Germline values: CDR1 SGHRS, CDR2 YFSETQ. This CDR3 is 13 amino acids long. Trimming cost V 4 bases and J 4 bases, with 9 bases left between them. In nucleotides, the CDR3 is TGCGCCAGCAGCCCTGACATATACAATGAGCAGTTCTTC. It is translated as CASSPDIYNEQFF.

The chain links TRBV1 to TRBJ2-1; TRBD2 is the table's D call and was not checked against the DNA. TRBV1 is annotated as a pseudogene. This CDR3 is built from 18 residues. CDR3 sequence: CTSSHPTKGTSGNNEQFF. CDR3 DNA sequence: TGCACCAGCAGCCACCCCACCAAGGGGACTTCTGGGAACAATGAGCAGTTCTTC.

This chain connects TRBV4-2 to TRBJ2-7; 13 nucleotides agree with TRBD2. The germline V gene encodes CDR1 LGHNA and CDR2 YNFKEQ. The CDR3 spans 18 residues. Unmatched junction bases numbered 11, after V lost 3 bases and J lost 3 bases. CDR3 sequence (DNA): TGTGCCAGCAGCCAGGGGACTAGCGGGGTAGGAGTCTTCTACGAGCAGTACTTC. Amino acid sequence: CASSQGTSGVGVFYEQYF.

This chain connects TRBV7-3 to TRBJ1-1, with TRBD1 identical over 9 bases. The CDR3 has 13 residues. The germline CDR1 and CDR2 sequences are SGHTA and FQGTGA. The V gene end was trimmed by 3 bases and the J gene end by 6 bases; junction bases not matched to a gene: 2. The CDR3: CASSLRQGAEAFF. The CDR3 DNA is TGTGCCAGCAGCTTGAGACAGGGGGCTGAAGCTTTCTTT.